This TCR beta chain was identified in a study of T cell repertoires in cytomegalovirus infection. The wider study: Public TCR beta signature analysis indicated the presence of both CMV infection and matching HLA type.

The CDR3 sequence is 15 residues long. The germline V gene encodes CDR1 LGHNT and CDR2 FRNRAP. V was pared by 6 bases and J by 8 bases, with 13 bases of the junction left unmatched. This clonotype has only a few counts. Its antigen is currently unknown. Study-wide results and limits: People with CMV and the relevant HLA were identified by cumulative public TCR beta family frequency.

TCRdb fed the reads into MiXCR, producing one record per CDR3 protein. Among hundreds of thousands of distinct CDR3 sequences, 25% to 35% were seen once, and the ten largest hold about a sixth. The sequence was collected from a human donor in good health (CMV status not recorded). Some clones in this sample may be carry-over from other donors' samples. V and J are TRBV12-5 and TRBJ2-1; TRBD2 matches 7 bases. The starting material was cultured PBMCs, obtained from culture after CMV antigen stimulation. As DNA, the CDR3 is TGTGCTAGTGGAGTCGGGGCGGGAGATTTCGATGAGCAGTTCTTC. Translating it yields CASGVGAGDFDEQFF.